The next 31 T cell receptor beta chains were all read from a single sample in a study of blood T cell repertoires in COVID-19. Sequenced by immunoSEQ multiplex PCR; TCRdb stores in-frame clones only, minus some. The table lists around 250,000 clones, 70% to 90% of them singletons. Sequenced: peripheral blood. All receptors derive from a man aged 25 to 45 who had recovered from COVID-19.

The chain joins TRBV19 to TRBJ2-7; maybe TRBD1 (6 bases). Germline V gene lookup returns CDR1 LNHDA and CDR2 SQIVND (reference sequence). The V end lost 3 bases, the J end lost 3 bases, and 15 bases lay between the germline ends. CDR3 length: 15 amino acids. The CDR3 DNA reads as TGTGCCAGTAGTATCGCGGAACAGGGTAGCTACGAGCAGTACTTC. Translation: CASSIAEQGSYEQYF.

This clone showed up just once. The V gene is TRBV4-2, the J gene TRBJ1-5, with D perhaps TRBD1 (6 bases). The CDR3 runs to 15 residues. The germline V and J ends were trimmed by 5 bases and 1 base, with 12 bases remaining between them. CDR1 LGHNA and CDR2 YNFKEQ come from the germline V gene. The CDR3 DNA is TGTGCCAGCAGCTATTCAGGGGAGAGCAATCAGCCCCAGCATTTT. It specifies CASSYSGESNQPQHF.

The genes are TRBV19 and TRBJ1-4; tentatively, D is TRBD1 (5 bases). The CDR3 consists of 19 residues. Looked up from germline, CDR1 is LNHDA and CDR2 is SQIVND (reference sequence). The ends were cut back, 2 bases at V and 0 bases at J, with 19 bases in the middle. CDR3 sequence: CASSITWRGTPATNEKLFF. The CDR3 DNA is TGTGCCAGTAGTATAACCTGGAGAGGGACTCCTGCAACTAATGAAAAACTGTTTTTT.

The chain is built from TRBV6-5 and TRBJ2-5; TRBD2 matches at 8 bases. V lost 6 bases to trimming and J lost 9 bases; unmatched junction nucleotides: 12. The CDR3 spans 14 residues. The germline V gene encodes CDR1 MNHEY and CDR2 SVGAGI. The CDR3 DNA sequence: TGTGCCAGCAGACACATAGCGGGAAGGGGGGCCCAGTACTTC. Protein: CASRHIAGRGAQYF.

The gene calls are TRBV5-1 and TRBJ2-7; 8 bases align to TRBD1. This CDR3 spans 15 amino acids. J was trimmed by 3 bases and V by 4 bases; bases with no gene match: 9. The V gene's germline CDR1 is SGHRS and CDR2 YFSETQ. The CDR3 spells CASSPGQGGFYEQYF. The CDR3 DNA reads as TGCGCCAGCAGCCCTGGACAGGGTGGCTTCTACGAGCAGTACTTC.

The chain uses TRBV3-1 (or the pseudogene TRBV3-2) and TRBJ1-1, with D possibly TRBD1 on 6 matching bases. The V and J ends lost 1 base and 9 bases respectively, with 12 bases between them. The CDR3 contains 13 residues. Germline-derived CDR1 and CDR2 are LGHDT and YNNKEL (reference sequence). In nucleotides, the CDR3 is TGTGCCAGCAGCCAAGGGAAGGGGGACAAAGCTTTCTTT. Amino acid sequence: CASSQGKGDKAFF.

This chain joins TRBV30 and TRBJ2-1; D is possibly TRBD1 (5 bases). The CDR3 consists of 13 residues. Trimming pared 0 bases from V and 13 bases from J, leaving 16 bases between. CDR1 and CDR2 from the germline V gene are GTSNPN and SVGIG (reference sequence). CDR3 DNA sequence: TGTGCCTGGAGTGTACTCCCCATAGGGGCCCAGTTCTTC. Encoded protein: CAWSVLPIGAQFF.

The chain links TRBV24-1 to TRBJ1-2, with 10 nucleotides matching TRBD1. The CDR3 contains 15 residues. The trim removed 3 bases at V and 8 bases at J, leaving 8 bases unmatched. Germline V CDR1 and CDR2: KGHDR, SFDVKD. CDR3 DNA sequence: TGTGCCACCAGTGATGGGACAGGGGATGCGGGGGGCTACACCTTC. Encoded protein: CATSDGTGDAGGYTF.

The chain combines TRBV9 with TRBJ2-5; 11 bases are a match to TRBD1. This CDR3 is 15 amino acids long. Looked up from germline, CDR1 is SGDLS and CDR2 is YYNGEE. Trimming removed 2 bases from V and 7 bases from J; junction bases left unmatched: 7. CDR3 protein: CASSVLGQGAGTQYF. The CDR3, as DNA: TGTGCCAGCAGCGTCCTCGGACAGGGGGCGGGGACCCAGTACTTC.

This chain joins TRBV6-5 and TRBJ2-2; TRBD1 matches at 9 bases. CDR3 length: 15 amino acids. V gave up 6 bases and J gave up 3 bases; unmatched junction bases: 5. Germline assignment: CDR1 MNHEY and CDR2 SVGAGI. The CDR3 sequence is CASSLDRGDTGELFF. CDR3 coding DNA: TGTGCCAGCAGCCTCGACAGGGGGGACACCGGGGAGCTGTTTTTT.

CDR3 nucleotide sequence: TGCGCCAGCAGCTTGGTGGGGGGTCATAATTCACCCCTCCACTTT. Translation gives CASSLVGGHNSPLHF. This sequence joins TRBV5-1 and TRBJ1-6; TRBD1 is a possible D gene (5 bases). The V and J ends lost 0 bases and 5 bases respectively, with 9 bases between them. The CDR3 length is 15 residues. CDR1 is SGHRS, CDR2 YFSETQ, per germline. Drawing the rest from reference TRBV5-1 and TRBJ1-6, the complete variable domain is KAGVTQTPRYLIKTRGQQVTLSCSPISGHRSVSWYQQTPGQGLQFLFEYFSETQRNKGNFPGRFSGRQFSNSRSEMNVSTLELGDSALYLCASSLVGGHNSPLHFGNGTRLTVT.

This rearrangement joins TRBV7-2 to TRBJ2-2, with 11 nucleotides matching TRBD2. The CDR3 is made up of 17 amino acids. V shed 5 bases and J 0 bases; nucleotides not matched to a gene: 5. Germline loops: CDR1 SGHTA, CDR2 FQGNSA. The CDR3 bases are TGTGCCAGCAGCCTAGGGACTAGCGGTACGAACACCGGGGAGCTGTTTTTT. Its translation is CASSLGTSGTNTGELFF.

The gene calls are TRBV12-3 or TRBV12-4 and TRBJ1-2; D uncertain. The CDR3 contains 12 residues. V dropped 3 bases and J dropped 7 bases, with 9 bases sitting between them. The CDR3 reads CASSLGVGGYTF. CDR3 nucleotide sequence: TGTGCCAGCAGTTTGGGAGTTGGTGGCTACACCTTC.

The chain couples TRBV10-3 to TRBJ1-5; 7 bases agree with TRBD1. Germline CDR1 is ENHRY and CDR2 is SYGVKD. V lost 4 bases, J lost 5 bases, and 8 bases stayed unmatched. CDR3 length: 15 residues. The DNA of the CDR3 is TGTGCCATCAGTGTTAACAGGGGCTGGGATCAGCCCCAGCATTTT. Residues: CAISVNRGWDQPQHF.

The chain has TRBV6-6 and TRBJ2-7; D is perhaps TRBD2 (6 bases). Germline V gives CDR1 MNHNY, CDR2 SVGAGI (reference sequence). V lost 4 bases to trimming and J lost 5 bases, with 12 bases between them. The CDR3 loop spans 13 amino acids. The CDR3 protein is CASSWREENEQYF. The CDR3 bases are TGTGCCAGCAGTTGGAGGGAGGAGAACGAGCAGTACTTC.

This sequence joins TRBV11-3 and TRBJ1-1, with TRBD1 matching 9 bases. There are 15 residues in the CDR3. The junction had 7 bases not matched to a gene; V was cut back by 4 bases and J by 4 bases. Germline assignment: CDR1 SGHNT and CDR2 YENEEA. The CDR3 sequence is CASSSHRGRSTEAFF. As DNA, the CDR3 is TGTGCCAGCAGCTCCCACAGGGGGCGAAGCACTGAAGCTTTCTTT. The full variable domain, rest sourced from reference TRBV11-3 and TRBJ1-1, is EAGVVQSPRYKIIEKKQPVAFWCNPISGHNTLYWYLQNLGQGPELLIRYENEEAVDDSQLPKDRFSAERLKGVDSTLKIQPAELGDSAVYLCASSSHRGRSTEAFFGQGTRLTVV.

CDR3 residues: CATSRSYNEQFF. The CDR3, as DNA: TGTGCCACCAGCAGGTCGTACAATGAGCAGTTCTTC. This chain connects TRBV15 to TRBJ2-1; D unresolved. CDR1 is LNHNV, CDR2 YYDKDF, per germline (reference sequence). The CDR3 has 12 amino acids. V was trimmed by 3 bases and J by 4 bases, leaving 4 bases between them.

The chain is built from TRBV5-1 and TRBJ2-4, with TRBD2 matching over 14 bases. The CDR3 has 15 residues. The trim removed 3 bases at V and 4 bases at J, leaving 0 bases unmatched. Germline assignment: CDR1 SGHRS and CDR2 YFSETQ. CDR3 residues: CASSWTSGGKNIQYF. Here the CDR3 DNA reads TGCGCCAGCAGCTGGACTAGCGGGGGGAAAAACATTCAGTACTTC.

The J gene is TRBJ2-3, the V gene TRBV15; 7 nucleotides agree with TRBD2. The CDR3 has 12 amino acids. The V and J ends lost 9 bases and 4 bases, in that order; junction bases with no gene match: 4. Looked up from germline, CDR1 is LNHNV and CDR2 is YYDKDF (reference sequence). The DNA of the CDR3 is TGTGCCACGCGGGGGAGGGCAGATACGCAGTATTTT. Translating gives CATRGRADTQYF. The full variable domain, its missing parts supplied by reference TRBV15 and TRBJ2-3, is DAMVIQNPRYQVTQFGKPVTLSCSQTLNHNVMYWYQQKSSQAPKLLFHYYDKDFNNEADTPDNFQSRRPNTSFCFLDIRSPGLGDTAMYLCATRGRADTQYFGPGTRLTVL.

The CDR3 nucleotides are TGTGCCAGCAGCTTAAGTCCAGGGGGCCTAATGAACACTGAAGCTTTCTTT. As protein: CASSLSPGGLMNTEAFF. V is TRBV11-2 and J is TRBJ1-1; 8 nucleotides agree with TRBD1. Per germline, CDR1 SGHAT and CDR2 FQNNGV. CDR3 length equals 17 residues. Trimming took 2 bases from V and 0 from J; bases not matched to a gene: 8.

V usage is TRBV4-3 and J usage is TRBJ2-3, with 12 bases that match TRBD2. Losses at the gene ends were 4 bases for V and 2 bases for J; bases not matched to a gene: 7. Looked up from germline, CDR1 is LGHNA and CDR2 is YSLEER. The CDR3 has 17 residues. As DNA, the CDR3 is TGCGCCAGCAGCCGAAGACTAGCGGGGGCCATCACAGATACGCAGTATTTT. Encoded protein: CASSRRLAGAITDTQYF.

This clone was seen a few times. The chain links TRBV9 to TRBJ2-2, with a weak D call TRBD1 (5 bases). The ends were cut back, 0 bases at V and 3 bases at J, with 9 bases in the middle. This CDR3 spans 15 amino acids. The V gene's germline CDR1 is SGDLS and CDR2 YYNGEE. The DNA for the CDR3 is TGTGCCAGCAGCGTAGGGCAGGGTTACACCGGGGAGCTGTTTTTT. This gives the protein CASSVGQGYTGELFF.

V usage is TRBV7-2 and J usage is TRBJ2-3; 8 positions match TRBD2. V dropped 6 bases and J dropped 0; count of bases not matched to a gene: 8. Germline CDR1 is SGHTA and CDR2 is FQGNSA. The CDR3 spans 16 residues. CDR3 bases: TGTGCCAGCAGTCCGGGGCGGGGGGAAAGCACAGATACGCAGTATTTT. Translated, it gives CASSPGRGESTDTQYF.

This chain joins TRBV7-9 and TRBJ2-7; D is uncertain. This CDR3 contains 12 residues. CDR1 SEHNR and CDR2 FQNEAQ come from the germline V gene (reference sequence). V was clipped by 4 bases and J by 4 bases, with 8 bases between them. In DNA, the CDR3 is TGTGCCAGCAGCTCCCCCCCTTACGAGCAGTACTTC. It yields the protein CASSSPPYEQYF.

V usage is TRBV7-9 and J usage is TRBJ1-2, with 7 bases lining up with TRBD1. The CDR3 loop spans 16 amino acids. After removal of 2 bases from V and 0 bases from J, the junction contained 6 bases not matched to a gene. Germline loops: CDR1 SEHNR, CDR2 FQNEAQ (reference sequence). The CDR3 DNA reads TGTGCCAGCAGCTTATCAGGGGGTGGGCCTAACTATGGCTACACCTTC. Encoded protein: CASSLSGGGPNYGYTF.

V gene TRBV5-8 combines with J gene TRBJ1-4; tentative D call: TRBD1 (5 bases). This CDR3 is built from 15 residues. Trimming cost V 3 bases and J 0 bases, with 9 bases left between them. The V gene's germline CDR1 is SGHTS and CDR2 YDEGEE. DNA of the CDR3: TGTGCCAGCAGCTCGCCGGGGGCAACTAATGAAAAACTGTTTTTT. It is translated as CASSSPGATNEKLFF.

The gene calls are TRBV30 and TRBJ2-1; 8 nucleotides agree with TRBD1. Germline assignment: CDR1 GTSNPN and CDR2 SVGIG (reference sequence). V lost 2 bases, J lost 7 bases, and 7 bases stayed unmatched. The CDR3 sequence is 14 residues long. CDR3 in DNA: TGTGCCTGGAGTCTCGGACAGGGATGGAATGAGCAGTTCTTC. Translated: CAWSLGQGWNEQFF.

The chain couples TRBV4-2 to TRBJ1-2, with D possibly being TRBD1 (6 bases). With 1 base removed from V and 2 bases from J, the gap between germline ends came to 14 bases. The CDR3 is 16 amino acids. Germline CDR1 and CDR2: LGHNA and YNFKEQ. Here the CDR3 DNA reads TGTGCCAGCAGCCAAGTATCAGGACAGAGGAACTATGGCTACACCTTC. This gives the protein CASSQVSGQRNYGYTF.

The J gene is TRBJ2-7, the V gene TRBV4-1; D gene uncertain. V lost 1 base, J lost 3 bases, and 10 bases lay in between. This CDR3 has 14 amino acids. The germline V gene has CDR1 MGHRA and CDR2 YSYEKL. CDR3 in amino acids: CASSQGILLYEQYF. DNA of the CDR3: TGCGCCAGCAGCCAAGGAATCTTACTCTACGAGCAGTACTTC.

The chain has TRBV28 and TRBJ2-3, with a possible D match to TRBD2 (5 bases). The CDR3 runs 13 residues. Germline V gene sequence: CDR1 MDHEN, CDR2 SYDVKM. Trimming took off 2 bases at V and 14 bases at J, with 17 bases between the two ends. CDR3 in amino acids: CASSLGFGLSLYF. As DNA, the CDR3 is TGTGCCAGCAGTTTAGGGTTTGGACTCTCATTGTATTTT. The whole variable domain, remainder taken from reference TRBV28 and TRBJ2-3, is DVKVTQSSRYLVKRTGEKVFLECVQDMDHENMFWYRQDPGLGLRLIYFSYDVKMKEKGDIPEGYSVSREKKERFSLILESASTNQTSMYLCASSLGFGLSLYFGPGTRLTVL.

The chain carries TRBV2 and TRBJ1-5; the D is unclear. Looked up from germline, CDR1 is SNHLY and CDR2 is FYNNEI. V was pared by 5 bases and J by 6 bases, with 11 bases between. There are 13 residues in the CDR3. This CDR3 is CASSQEAGQPQHF. DNA for the CDR3: TGTGCCAGCAGTCAGGAGGCAGGTCAGCCCCAGCATTTT.